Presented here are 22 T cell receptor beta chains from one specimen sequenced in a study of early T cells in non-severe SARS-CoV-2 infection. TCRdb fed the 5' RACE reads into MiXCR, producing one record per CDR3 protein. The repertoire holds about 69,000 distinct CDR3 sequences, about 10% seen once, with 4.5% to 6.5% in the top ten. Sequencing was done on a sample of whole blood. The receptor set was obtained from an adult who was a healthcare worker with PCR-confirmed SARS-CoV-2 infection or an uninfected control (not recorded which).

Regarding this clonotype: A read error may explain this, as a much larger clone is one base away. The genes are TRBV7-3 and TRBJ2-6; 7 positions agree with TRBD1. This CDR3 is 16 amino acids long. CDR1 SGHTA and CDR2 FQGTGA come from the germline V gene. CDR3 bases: TGTGTCAGCAGCTCGGACAGGCTCTCTGGGGCCAACGTCCTGACTTTC. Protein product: CVSSSDRLSGANVLTF.

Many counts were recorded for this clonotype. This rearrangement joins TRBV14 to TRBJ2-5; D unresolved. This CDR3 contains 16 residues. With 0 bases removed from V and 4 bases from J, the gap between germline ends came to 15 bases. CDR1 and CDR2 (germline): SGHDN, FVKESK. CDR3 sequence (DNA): TGTGCCAGCAGCCAAGATGAAGACTGGGTCGGAGAGACCCAGTACTTC. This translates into CASSQDEDWVGETQYF. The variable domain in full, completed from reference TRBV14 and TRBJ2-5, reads EAGVTQFPSHSVIEKGQTVTLRCDPISGHDNLYWYRRVMGKEIKFLLHFVKESKQDESGMPNNRFLAERTGGTYSTLKVQPAELEDSGVYFCASSQDEDWVGETQYFGPGTRLLVL.

CDR3 in DNA: TGTGCCAGCAGTTTCGACAGGGTGGCTCAGCCCCAGCATTTT. Residues: CASSFDRVAQPQHF. The rearrangement links TRBV6-2 or TRBV6-3 to TRBJ1-5; 7 bases fit TRBD1. The V gene end was trimmed by 4 bases and the J gene end by 6 bases; junction bases not matched to a gene: 6. Germline loops: CDR1 MNHEY, CDR2 SVGEGT. This CDR3 is 14 amino acids long.

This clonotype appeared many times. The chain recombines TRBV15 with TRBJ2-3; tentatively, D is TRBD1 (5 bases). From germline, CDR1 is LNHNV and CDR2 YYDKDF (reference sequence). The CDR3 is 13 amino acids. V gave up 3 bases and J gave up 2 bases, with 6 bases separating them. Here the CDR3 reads CATSRDITDTQYF. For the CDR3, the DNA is TGTGCCACCAGCAGGGACATCACAGATACGCAGTATTTT.

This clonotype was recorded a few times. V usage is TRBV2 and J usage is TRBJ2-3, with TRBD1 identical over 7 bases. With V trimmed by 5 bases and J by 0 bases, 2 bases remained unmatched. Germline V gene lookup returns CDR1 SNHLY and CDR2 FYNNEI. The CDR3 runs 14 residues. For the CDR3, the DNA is TGTGCCAGCAGTAGGGGGCCCAGCACAGATACGCAGTATTTT. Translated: CASSRGPSTDTQYF.

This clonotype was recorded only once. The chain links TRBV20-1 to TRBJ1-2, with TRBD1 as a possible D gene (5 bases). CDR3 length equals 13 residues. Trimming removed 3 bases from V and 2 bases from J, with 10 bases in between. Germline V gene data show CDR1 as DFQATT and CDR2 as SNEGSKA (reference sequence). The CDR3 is CSASGTGNYGYTF. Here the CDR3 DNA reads TGCAGTGCTAGTGGGACGGGGAACTATGGCTACACCTTC.

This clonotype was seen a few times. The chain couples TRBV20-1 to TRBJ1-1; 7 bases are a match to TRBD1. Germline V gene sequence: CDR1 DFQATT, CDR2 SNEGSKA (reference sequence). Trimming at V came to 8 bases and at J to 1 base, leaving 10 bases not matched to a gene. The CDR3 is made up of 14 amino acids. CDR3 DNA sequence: TGCAGTTCAAGGGGACAGACAGGGAACACTGAAGCTTTCTTT. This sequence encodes CSSRGQTGNTEAFF.

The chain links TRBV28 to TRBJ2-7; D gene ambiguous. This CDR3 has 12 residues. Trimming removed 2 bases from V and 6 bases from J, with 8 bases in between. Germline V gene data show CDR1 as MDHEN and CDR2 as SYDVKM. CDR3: CASSLIGSEQYF. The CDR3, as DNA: TGTGCCAGCAGTTTAATCGGCAGCGAGCAGTACTTC.

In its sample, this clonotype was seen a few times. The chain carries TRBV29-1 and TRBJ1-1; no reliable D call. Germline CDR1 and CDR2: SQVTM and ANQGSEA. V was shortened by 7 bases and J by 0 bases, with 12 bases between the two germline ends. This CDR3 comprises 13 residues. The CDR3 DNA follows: TGCAGCGCCGTGAGCGGCCTGAACACTGAAGCTTTCTTT. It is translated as CSAVSGLNTEAFF.

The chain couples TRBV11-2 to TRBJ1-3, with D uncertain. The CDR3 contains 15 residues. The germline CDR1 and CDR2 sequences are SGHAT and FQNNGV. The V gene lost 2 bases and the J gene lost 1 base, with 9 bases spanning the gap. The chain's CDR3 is CASSLMGGSGNTIYF. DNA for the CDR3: TGTGCCAGCAGCTTAATGGGAGGTTCTGGAAACACCATATATTTT.

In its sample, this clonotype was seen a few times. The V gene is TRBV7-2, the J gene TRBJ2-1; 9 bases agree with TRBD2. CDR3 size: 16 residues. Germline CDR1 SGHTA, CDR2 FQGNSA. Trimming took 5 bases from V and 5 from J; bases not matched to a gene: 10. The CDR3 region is CASSVIAGVRDNEQFF. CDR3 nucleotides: TGTGCCAGCAGCGTAATAGCGGGAGTTAGGGACAATGAGCAGTTCTTC.

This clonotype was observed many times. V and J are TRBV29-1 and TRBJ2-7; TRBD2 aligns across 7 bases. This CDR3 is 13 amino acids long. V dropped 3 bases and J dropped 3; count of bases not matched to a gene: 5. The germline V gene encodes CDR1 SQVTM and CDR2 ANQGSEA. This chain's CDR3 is CSVEGGSDYEQYF. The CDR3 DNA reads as TGCAGCGTTGAGGGGGGGAGCGACTACGAGCAGTACTTC.

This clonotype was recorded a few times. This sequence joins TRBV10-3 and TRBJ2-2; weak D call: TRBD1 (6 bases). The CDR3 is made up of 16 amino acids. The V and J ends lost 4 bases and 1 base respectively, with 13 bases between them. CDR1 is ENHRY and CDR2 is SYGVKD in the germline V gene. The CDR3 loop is CAISGISTGNTGELFF. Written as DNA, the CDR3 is TGTGCCATCAGTGGGATCTCGACAGGGAACACCGGGGAGCTGTTTTTT.

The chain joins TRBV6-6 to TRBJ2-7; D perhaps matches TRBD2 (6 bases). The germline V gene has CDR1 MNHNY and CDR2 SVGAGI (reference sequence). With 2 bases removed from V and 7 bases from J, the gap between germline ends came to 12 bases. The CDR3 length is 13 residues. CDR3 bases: TGTGCCAGCAGTTACGGGGGGTCTGTGGAGCAGTACTTC. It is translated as CASSYGGSVEQYF.

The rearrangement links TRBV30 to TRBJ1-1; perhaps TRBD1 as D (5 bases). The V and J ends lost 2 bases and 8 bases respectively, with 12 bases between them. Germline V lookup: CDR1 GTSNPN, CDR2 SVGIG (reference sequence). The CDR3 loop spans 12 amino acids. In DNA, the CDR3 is TGTGCCTGGAGTACACCAAGGGGAGAAGCTTTCTTT. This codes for CAWSTPRGEAFF. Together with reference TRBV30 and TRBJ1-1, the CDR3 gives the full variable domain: SQTIHQWPATLVQPVGSPLSLECTVEGTSNPNLYWYRQAAGRGLQLLFYSVGIGQISSEVPQNLSASRPQDRQFILSSKKLLLSDSGFYLCAWSTPRGEAFFGQGTRLTVV.

CDR3 in DNA: TGTGCCAGCAGCCCACGCGGCCAGCCCCAGCATTTT. Its protein is CASSPRGQPQHF. The genes are TRBV7-2 and TRBJ1-5; D unclear. The V and J ends lost 5 bases and 7 bases respectively, with 9 bases between them. The germline CDR1 and CDR2 sequences are SGHTA and FQGNSA. The CDR3 has 12 residues.

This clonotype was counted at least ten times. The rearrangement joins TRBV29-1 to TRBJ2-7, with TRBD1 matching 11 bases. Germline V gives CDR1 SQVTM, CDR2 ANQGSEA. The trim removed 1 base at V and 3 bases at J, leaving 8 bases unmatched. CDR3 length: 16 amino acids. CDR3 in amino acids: CSVEAKGQGGVYEQYF. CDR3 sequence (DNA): TGCAGCGTTGAAGCTAAGGGACAGGGGGGCGTCTACGAGCAGTACTTC.

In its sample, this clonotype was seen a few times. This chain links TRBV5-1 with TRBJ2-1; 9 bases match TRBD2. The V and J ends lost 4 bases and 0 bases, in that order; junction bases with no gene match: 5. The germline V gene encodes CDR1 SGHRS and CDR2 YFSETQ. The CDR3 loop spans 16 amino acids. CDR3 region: CASSQLAGSSYNEQFF. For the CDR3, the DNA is TGCGCCAGCAGCCAGCTAGCGGGGAGCTCCTACAATGAGCAGTTCTTC.

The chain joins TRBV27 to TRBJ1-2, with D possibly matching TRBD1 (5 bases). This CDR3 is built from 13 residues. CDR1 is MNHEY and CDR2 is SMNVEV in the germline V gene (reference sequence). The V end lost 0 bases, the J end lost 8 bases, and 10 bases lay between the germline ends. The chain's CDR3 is CASSLSGGLGYTF. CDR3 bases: TGTGCCAGCAGTTTATCCGGGGGGTTGGGCTACACCTTC.

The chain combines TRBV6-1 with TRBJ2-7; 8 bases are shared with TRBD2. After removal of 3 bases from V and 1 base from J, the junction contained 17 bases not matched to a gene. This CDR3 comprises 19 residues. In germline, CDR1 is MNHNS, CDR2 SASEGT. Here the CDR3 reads CASSETGTRRTGGSYEQYF. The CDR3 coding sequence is TGTGCCAGCAGTGAGACCGGGACTAGGAGGACTGGGGGGTCCTACGAGCAGTACTTC.

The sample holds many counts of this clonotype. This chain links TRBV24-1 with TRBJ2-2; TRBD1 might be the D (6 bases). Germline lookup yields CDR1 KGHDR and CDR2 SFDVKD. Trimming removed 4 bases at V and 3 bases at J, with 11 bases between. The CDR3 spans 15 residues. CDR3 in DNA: TGTGCCACCAGTGACGGACAGATCGACACCGGGGAGCTGTTTTTT. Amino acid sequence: CATSDGQIDTGELFF.

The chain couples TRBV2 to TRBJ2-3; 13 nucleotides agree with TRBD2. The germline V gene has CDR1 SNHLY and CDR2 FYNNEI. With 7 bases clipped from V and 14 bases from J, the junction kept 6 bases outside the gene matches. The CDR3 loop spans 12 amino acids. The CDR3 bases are TGTGCCAGCACTCTGACTAGCGGGGGGCCGTATTTT. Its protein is CASTLTSGGPYF.